These 12 T cell receptor beta chains were all obtained from the same sample, sequenced in a study of T cell changes during pregnancy in multiple sclerosis. The repertoire was sequenced with immunoSEQ multiplex PCR; TCRdb's copy has only in-frame clones and lacks some. This table has about 71,000 clones, 90% to 95% appearing once. The source material was CD8+ T cells from peripheral blood mononuclear cells, sampled before pregnancy. Source of these receptors: a female donor with multiple sclerosis, enrolled in a pregnancy study.

The chain employs TRBV7-9 and TRBJ2-2; 15 bases match TRBD2. Germline V CDR1 and CDR2: SEHNR, FQNEAQ (reference sequence). Trimming cost V 5 bases and J 2 bases; bases outside gene matches: 9. This CDR3 has 19 amino acids. The CDR3 nucleotides read TGTGCCAGCAGCCAAAGGACTAGCGGGGGGGAAAGTAACACCGGGGAGCTGTTTTTT. It is translated as CASSQRTSGGESNTGELFF.

The chain recombines TRBV5-1 with TRBJ2-1; 13 positions match TRBD2. Germline lookup yields CDR1 SGHRS and CDR2 YFSETQ. Trimming took 2 bases from V and 2 from J; bases not matched to a gene: 4. The CDR3 extends over 17 amino acids. The CDR3 sequence is CASSFTSGGAAYNEQFF. The DNA of the CDR3 is TGCGCCAGCAGCTTCACTAGCGGGGGGGCGGCCTACAATGAGCAGTTCTTC.

This chain links TRBV18 with TRBJ2-1, with 8 bases identical to TRBD2. The CDR3 is made up of 16 amino acids. Germline CDR1 reads KGHSH; CDR2 reads LQKENI. J lost 7 bases, V lost 3 bases, and 11 bases had no gene match. CDR3 residues: CASSPSGSGGGNEQFF. The CDR3 bases are TGTGCCAGCTCACCCTCCGGGAGCGGGGGAGGTAATGAGCAGTTCTTC.

The rearrangement links TRBV28 to TRBJ2-5, with D possibly matching TRBD2 (6 bases). Trimming took 6 bases from V and 4 from J, leaving 12 bases between them. The germline CDR1 and CDR2 sequences are MDHEN and SYDVKM. CDR3 length: 13 amino acids. CDR3 sequence: CASRRDWGETQYF. In DNA form, the CDR3 reads TGTGCCAGCAGGCGGGACTGGGGAGAGACCCAGTACTTC.

A note on this clone: One end of the junction does not line up with germline, which may come from a read error. The chain joins TRBV7-7 to TRBJ2-5, with 11 nucleotides matching TRBD2. This CDR3 contains 15 residues. Germline lookup yields CDR1 SSHAT and CDR2 FNYEAQ (reference sequence). The CDR3 DNA sequence: TGTGCTAGCAGCTCTACTAGCGGGGGACAAGAGACCCAGTACTTC. Its protein product is CASSSTSGGQETQYF.

The chain has TRBV6-5 and TRBJ2-7; 8 bases map to TRBD1. The V gene end was trimmed by 6 bases and the J gene end by 3 bases; junction bases not matched to a gene: 7. The CDR3 sequence is 14 residues long. Germline V CDR1 and CDR2: MNHEY, SVGAGI. Written as DNA, the CDR3 is TGTGCCAGCAGCCACAGGGGGAAGAACTACGAGCAGTACTTC. This sequence encodes CASSHRGKNYEQYF.

This chain connects TRBV5-5 to TRBJ2-1, with 9 bases fitting TRBD2. Trimming removed 0 bases from V and 0 bases from J; junction bases left unmatched: 7. The CDR3 length is 18 residues. Per germline, CDR1 SGHKS and CDR2 YYEKEE (reference sequence). CDR3 protein: CASSLESSGVLSYNEQFF. In DNA, the CDR3 is TGTGCCAGCAGCTTGGAATCTAGCGGGGTCCTCTCCTACAATGAGCAGTTCTTC.

The CDR3 DNA sequence: TGTGCCAGCGGGTCTTCCTTAGCGGGGGGCGCAGATACGCAGTATTTT. Translation: CASGSSLAGGADTQYF. The genes are TRBV9 and TRBJ2-3; 10 positions match TRBD2. Losses at the gene ends were 7 bases for V and 4 bases for J; bases not matched to a gene: 12. The CDR3 covers 16 residues. From germline, CDR1 is SGDLS and CDR2 YYNGEE. Looking up the rest from reference TRBV9 and TRBJ2-3 gives the full variable domain: DSGVTQTPKHLITATGQRVTLRCSPRSGDLSVYWYQQSLDQGLQFLIQYYNGEERAKGNILERFSAQQFPDLHSELNLSSLELGDSALYFCASGSSLAGGADTQYFGPGTRLTVL.

The gene calls are TRBV6-1 and TRBJ2-5, with D possibly TRBD2 on 6 matching bases. V was pared by 2 bases and J by 6 bases, with 13 bases between. CDR3 length equals 14 residues. Germline V gene sequence: CDR1 MNHNS, CDR2 SASEGT. The CDR3: CASSETGELKTQYF. The CDR3 nucleotides are TGTGCCAGCAGTGAAACGGGGGAATTGAAGACCCAGTACTTC.

The V gene is TRBV9, the J gene TRBJ1-1; D perhaps matches TRBD1 (5 bases). The CDR3 is made up of 16 amino acids. V was shortened by 0 bases and J by 1 base, with 13 bases between the two germline ends. Germline CDR1 SGDLS, CDR2 YYNGEE. CDR3 sequence (DNA): TGTGCCAGCAGCGTAGATCACCAGGGTTCGAACACTGAAGCTTTCTTT. Amino acid sequence: CASSVDHQGSNTEAFF.

This chain links TRBV7-3 with TRBJ1-1; D uncertain. This CDR3 contains 12 residues. The germline CDR1 and CDR2 sequences are SGHTA and FQGTGA. Deletions cut 0 bases from V and 7 bases from J, with 6 bases between. This CDR3 is CASSLTGDEAFF. For the CDR3, the DNA is TGTGCCAGCAGCTTAACTGGAGATGAAGCTTTCTTT.

The chain combines TRBV27 with TRBJ2-3; TRBD1 is a possible D gene (5 bases). Germline CDR1 and CDR2: MNHEY and SMNVEV (reference sequence). This CDR3 is 13 amino acids long. V lost 9 bases and J lost 0, with 10 bases in between. CDR3 nucleotides: TGTGCCAGTTACAGGCATAGCACAGATACGCAGTATTTT. This gives the protein CASYRHSTDTQYF.